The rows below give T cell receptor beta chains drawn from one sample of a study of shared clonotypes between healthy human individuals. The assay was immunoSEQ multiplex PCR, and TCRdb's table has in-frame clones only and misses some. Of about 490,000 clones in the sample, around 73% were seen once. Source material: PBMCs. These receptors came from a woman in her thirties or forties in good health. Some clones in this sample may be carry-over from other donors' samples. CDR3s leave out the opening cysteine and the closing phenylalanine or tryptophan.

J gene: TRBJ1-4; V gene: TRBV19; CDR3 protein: ASTPTDSRNEKLF
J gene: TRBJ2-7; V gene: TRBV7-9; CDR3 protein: ASSLKRGRGSEQY
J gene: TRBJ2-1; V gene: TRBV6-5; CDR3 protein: ASSSTRGAQQF
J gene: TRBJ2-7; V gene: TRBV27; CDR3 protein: ASSMPGGTPYEQY
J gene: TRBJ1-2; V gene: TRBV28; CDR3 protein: ASRGSFFYGYT
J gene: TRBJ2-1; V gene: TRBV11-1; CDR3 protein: ASSFGGPAIFDNEQF
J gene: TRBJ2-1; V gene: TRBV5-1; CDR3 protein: ASSLSYEQF
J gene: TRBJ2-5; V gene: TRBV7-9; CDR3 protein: ASSLAGGWETQY
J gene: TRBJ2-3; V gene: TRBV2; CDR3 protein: ASRLTSGSLNTQY
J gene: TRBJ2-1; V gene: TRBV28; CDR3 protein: ASSTGLGVYNEQF
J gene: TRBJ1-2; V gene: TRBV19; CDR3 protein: ASSTGTAYGYT
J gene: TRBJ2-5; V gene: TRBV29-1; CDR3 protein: SVATVQETQY
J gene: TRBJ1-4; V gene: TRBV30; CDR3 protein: AWTGHGNEKLF
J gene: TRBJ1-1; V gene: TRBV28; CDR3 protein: ASSPGQNTEAF
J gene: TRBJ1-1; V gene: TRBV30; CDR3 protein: VRSPPGANSMNTEAF
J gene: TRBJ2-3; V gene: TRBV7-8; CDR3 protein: ASSHGVRPTDTQY
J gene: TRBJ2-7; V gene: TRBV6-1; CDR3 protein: ASSELSDSTNEQY
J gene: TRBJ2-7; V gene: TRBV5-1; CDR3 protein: ASSRGGRESSYEQY
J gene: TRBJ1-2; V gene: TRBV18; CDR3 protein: ASSPPGDRGEGYT
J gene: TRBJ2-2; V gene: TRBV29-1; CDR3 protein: SGGLAGGPGELF
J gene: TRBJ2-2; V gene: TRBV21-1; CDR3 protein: ASSTAGGGSGELF
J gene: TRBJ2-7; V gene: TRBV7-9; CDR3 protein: ASSLGQGMDEQY
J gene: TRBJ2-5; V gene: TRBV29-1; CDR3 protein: SVESGQGLQETQY
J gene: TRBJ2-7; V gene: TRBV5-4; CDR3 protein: ASTPGGSRDEQY
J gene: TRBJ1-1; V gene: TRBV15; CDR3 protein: ATSRERQNTEAF
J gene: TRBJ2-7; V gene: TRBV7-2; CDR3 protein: ASSLDGTSATLGEQY
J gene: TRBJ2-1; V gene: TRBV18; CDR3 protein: ASSPSRDSYNEQF
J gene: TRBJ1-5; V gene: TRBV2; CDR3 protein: ASSEFNQPQH
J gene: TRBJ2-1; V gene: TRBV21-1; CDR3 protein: ASSPRPQRESTISSYNEQF
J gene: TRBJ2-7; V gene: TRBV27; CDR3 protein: ASSLGQSSSYEQY
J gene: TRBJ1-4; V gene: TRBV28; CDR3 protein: ASSLSRFRGGNEKLF
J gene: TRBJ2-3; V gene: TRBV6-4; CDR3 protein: ASSSSGTDTQY
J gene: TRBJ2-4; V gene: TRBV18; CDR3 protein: ASSNPLAKNIQY
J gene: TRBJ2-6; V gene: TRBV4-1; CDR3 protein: ASSQGTGQGVVVISGANVLT
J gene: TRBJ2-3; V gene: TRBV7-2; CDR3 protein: ASSLVPSDTQY
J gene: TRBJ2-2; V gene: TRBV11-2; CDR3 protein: ASSLRGLAGGDTGELF
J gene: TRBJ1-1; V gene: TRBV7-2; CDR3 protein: ASTTRGVTEAF
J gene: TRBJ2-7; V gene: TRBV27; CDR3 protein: ASSDPSASGDEQY
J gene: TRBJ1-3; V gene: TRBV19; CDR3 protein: ASSYGWSAGNTIY
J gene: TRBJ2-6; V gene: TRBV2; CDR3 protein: ASSESKASGANVLT
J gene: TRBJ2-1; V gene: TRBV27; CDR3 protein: ASSGREAYNEQF
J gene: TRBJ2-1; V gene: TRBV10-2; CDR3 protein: ASFGGRPYNEQF
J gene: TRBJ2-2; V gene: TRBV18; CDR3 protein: ASSPVGEYTGELF
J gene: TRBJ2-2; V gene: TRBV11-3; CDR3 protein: ASSPGQWNTGELF
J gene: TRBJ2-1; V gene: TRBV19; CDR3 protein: ASSIGGVSHNEQF
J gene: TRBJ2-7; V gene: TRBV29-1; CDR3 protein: SVAHGPYEQY
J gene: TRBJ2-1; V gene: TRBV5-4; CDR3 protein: ASSLGASDYNEQF
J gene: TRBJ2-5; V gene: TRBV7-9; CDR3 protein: ASSLERLGAQRTQY
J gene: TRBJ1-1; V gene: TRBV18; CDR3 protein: ASSLEMTANTEAF